This T cell receptor beta chain was captured in a study of T cell changes during pregnancy in multiple sclerosis. CDR1 and CDR2 (germline): SQVTM, ANQGSEA. The CDR3 covers 16 residues. Trimming took 7 bases from V and 2 from J; bases not matched to a gene: 11. The repertoire was sequenced with immunoSEQ multiplex PCR; TCRdb's copy has only in-frame clones and lacks some. The data show 56,000 or so clones, with about 92% seen just once and about 0.7% held by the top ten. This sample comprised CD4+ T cells from peripheral blood mononuclear cells, obtained in the third trimester of pregnancy. The sequence came from a female donor with multiple sclerosis, enrolled in a pregnancy study. This sequence joins TRBV29-1 and TRBJ2-2; 9 bases agree with TRBD1. The CDR3 DNA follows: TGCAGCGAGAAAAGGAACAGGGGGCGCAACACCGGGGAGCTGTTTTTT. This sequence encodes CSEKRNRGRNTGELFF.